These T cell receptor beta chains were read from a single sample in a study of blood T cell repertoires in COVID-19. Sequenced by immunoSEQ multiplex PCR; TCRdb stores in-frame clones only, minus some. The data show a few hundred thousand clones, more than 85% seen once. Sample: peripheral blood. Source of these receptors: a woman aged 45-60 years with COVID-19, enrolled during active disease. Both conserved end residues are trimmed from each CDR3. The order of the fields is CDR3 protein, V gene, clone size, J gene. Size is omitted from some rows. Given values are once, few, many or a class for expanded clones.

ASSQLRGRLMNTEAF | TRBV14 | NA | TRBJ1-1
ASSLRGNSNQPQH | TRBV7-2 | NA | TRBJ1-5
ASSLADRGGPLSSYNEQF | TRBV5-1 | NA | TRBJ2-1
ASSAAGGYYGYT | TRBV7-8 | NA | TRBJ1-2
ASSLTGGKDNEQF | TRBV7-2 | NA | TRBJ2-1
AIRPGLAGMDEQF | TRBV10-3 | NA | TRBJ2-1
ASSLGSGLQGYRGTEAF | TRBV5-5 | NA | TRBJ1-1
AIRSDRDNRNEKLF | TRBV10-3 | NA | TRBJ1-4
ASSLAQGGSGYGYT | TRBV7-2 | NA | TRBJ1-2
ASSENYGGSTEAF | TRBV10-1 | NA | TRBJ1-1
AITRVGTGFIEQF | TRBV10-3 | NA | TRBJ2-1
ASSSEDSEPGTQY | TRBV5-6 | once | TRBJ2-5
ASIGSGFTDTQY | TRBV13 | NA | TRBJ2-3
ASSEAWGASYNEQF | TRBV2 | once | TRBJ2-1
ASSLGGVSTDTQY | TRBV11-3 | NA | TRBJ2-3
ASSPGRTYEQY | TRBV7-2 | NA | TRBJ2-7
ASEAVLMSPLH | TRBV6-6 | NA | TRBJ1-6
ASSLFGSTDTQY | TRBV7-2 | NA | TRBJ2-3
ASSPRTGSGQPQH | TRBV7-8 | once | TRBJ1-5
ASSWTGTEAF | TRBV6-2/TRBV6-3 | NA | TRBJ1-1
ASSYADTGELF | TRBV6-2/TRBV6-3 | NA | TRBJ2-2
ASSPDRVEKLF | TRBV18 | NA | TRBJ1-4
AIRGRTDTQY | TRBV10-3 | few | TRBJ2-3
ASGLAGTLSTDTQY | TRBV12-5 | many | TRBJ2-3
ASSQAGKYNEQF | TRBV4-3 | NA | TRBJ2-1
ASTPPVSGFNEQF | TRBV11-3 | NA | TRBJ2-1
ASSLYAGSNQPQH | TRBV27 | NA | TRBJ1-5
ASSPDRVNAFNNNEQF | TRBV18 | NA | TRBJ2-1
ATSDYRTGELF | TRBV24-1 | NA | TRBJ2-2
ATSGSGQYTETQY | TRBV24-1 | NA | TRBJ2-5
ASSSQGTGELF | TRBV19 | NA | TRBJ2-2
AISEGKGADEKLF | TRBV10-3 | NA | TRBJ1-4
ASRQTGKEQPQH | TRBV6-5 | NA | TRBJ1-5
ASSPRQGNYGYT | TRBV19 | NA | TRBJ1-2
ASRGQRSSYNSPLH | TRBV19 | once | TRBJ1-6
ASSQEITSGQGWTDTQY | TRBV4-1 | few | TRBJ2-3
ASSIDRDTTSPLH | TRBV19 | NA | TRBJ1-6
AWSVGGHSGNTIY | TRBV30 | NA | TRBJ1-3
ASRGRGGGTDTQY | TRBV2 | NA | TRBJ2-3
AISWGQLNTGELF | TRBV10-3 | NA | TRBJ2-2
ASSPRAVHSNQPQH | TRBV18 | NA | TRBJ1-5
ASSQDPSGANVLT | TRBV3-1/TRBV3-2 | NA | TRBJ2-6
ASSKLNFFGANVLT | TRBV19 | once | TRBJ2-6
ASSLIGAVLNSPLH | TRBV27 | NA | TRBJ1-6
ASSRGRDSPLH | TRBV19 | NA | TRBJ1-6
ASSIGGLGANVLT | TRBV19 | once | TRBJ2-6
ATSGTSGGREQF | TRBV24-1 | NA | TRBJ2-1
ATSRDSGLRASYEQY | TRBV15 | NA | TRBJ2-7
ASSYSGAGYT | TRBV6-2/TRBV6-3 | NA | TRBJ1-2
ASSLSGGSLGPQH | TRBV27 | NA | TRBJ1-5
ASSLGGANTGELF | TRBV5-6 | NA | TRBJ2-2
ASSLAGGGYT | TRBV5-6 | NA | TRBJ1-2